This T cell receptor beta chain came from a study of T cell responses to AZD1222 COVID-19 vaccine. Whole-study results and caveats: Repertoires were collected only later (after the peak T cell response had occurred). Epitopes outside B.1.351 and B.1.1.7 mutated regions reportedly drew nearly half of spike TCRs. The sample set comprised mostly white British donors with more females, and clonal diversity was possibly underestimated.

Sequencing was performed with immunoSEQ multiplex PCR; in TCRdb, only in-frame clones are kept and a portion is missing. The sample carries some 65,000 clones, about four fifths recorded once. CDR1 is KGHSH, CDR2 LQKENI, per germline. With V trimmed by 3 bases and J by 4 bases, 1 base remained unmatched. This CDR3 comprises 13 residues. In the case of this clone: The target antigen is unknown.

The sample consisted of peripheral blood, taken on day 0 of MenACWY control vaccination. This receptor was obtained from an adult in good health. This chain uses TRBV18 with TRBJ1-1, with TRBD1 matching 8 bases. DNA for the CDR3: TGTGCCAGCTCACCCGGACAGGGCACTGAAGCTTTCTTT. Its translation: CASSPGQGTEAFF.